The sequence of this T cell receptor (beta chain) was determined in a study of T cell repertoires in cytomegalovirus infection. The wider study: Based on public TCR beta signatures, there were indications of CMV infection and of a matching HLA type. Regarding the study as a whole: There were HLA-C-restricted CMV-specific TCR beta clonotypes dominating the ex vivo response.

The count of this clonotype is one. Its antigen is not known. V was pared by 3 bases and J by 5 bases, with 4 bases of the junction left unmatched. This CDR3 comprises 16 residues. The germline gives CDR1 SGHVS, CDR2 FQNEAQ. TCRdb processed the reads anew with MiXCR; each CDR3 protein has one entry. This table holds about 310,000 distinct CDR3 sequences, approximately 25% found once. The starting material was cultured PBMCs, obtained from culture after CMV antigen stimulation. This clonotype originated in a human donor in good health (CMV status not recorded). Some clones in this sample may be carry-over from other donors' samples. The chain couples TRBV7-8 to TRBJ2-5, with TRBD2 matching over 15 bases. In DNA, the CDR3 is TGTGCCAGCAGCTTGGTAGGACTAGCGGGAGGGGAGACCCAGTACTTC. Protein: CASSLVGLAGGETQYF.